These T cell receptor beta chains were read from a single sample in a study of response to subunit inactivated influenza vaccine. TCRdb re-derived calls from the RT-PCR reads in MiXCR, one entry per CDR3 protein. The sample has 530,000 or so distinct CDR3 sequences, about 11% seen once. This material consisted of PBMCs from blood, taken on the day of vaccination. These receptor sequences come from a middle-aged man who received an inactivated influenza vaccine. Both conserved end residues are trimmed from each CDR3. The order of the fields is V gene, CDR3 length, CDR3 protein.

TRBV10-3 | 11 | ATNRDTYEKLF
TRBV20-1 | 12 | SARKAGSYNEQF
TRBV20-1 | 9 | SAQPAYEQY
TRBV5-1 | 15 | ASSGAAGRVSTDTQY
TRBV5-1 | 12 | ASSLAGQHYEQY
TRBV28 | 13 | ASSQERGGYYEQY
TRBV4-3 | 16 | ASSPHTRTGSSYNEQF
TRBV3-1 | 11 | ASSQAEVGELF
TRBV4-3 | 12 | ASSQGGDTGELF
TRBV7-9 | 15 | ASHTSGGRRDTDTQY
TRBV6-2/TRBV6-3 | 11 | ASSWDIGYGYT
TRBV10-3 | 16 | AITDDAGGGNSYNEQF
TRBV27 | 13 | ASSDSWLGTGELF
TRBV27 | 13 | ASTFSGGLGNEQF
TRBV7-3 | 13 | ASSLGQGGADTQY
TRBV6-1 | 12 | ASTGLTNTGELF